The clone carrying this T cell receptor beta chain appeared a few times. The antigen remains undetermined. V was pared by 2 bases and J by 8 bases, with 8 bases between. The CDR3 runs 13 residues. In germline, CDR1 is SGHNT, CDR2 YYREEE (reference sequence). The sample belongs to a study of T cell repertoires in cytomegalovirus infection. Background on the study: Public TCR beta signatures were indicative of both CMV infection and a matching HLA type.

TCRdb called the reads again in MiXCR, with one record for every CDR3 protein. The sample carries under 850,000 distinct CDR3 sequences, 35% recorded once. Study outcomes and limitations: Dominating the ex vivo response were TCR beta clonotypes that were CMV-specific and HLA-C-restricted.

The sequenced material came from PBMCs. The source of this sequence is a human donor in good health (CMV status not recorded). Some clones in this sample may be carry-over from other donors' samples. The chain is built from TRBV5-4 and TRBJ1-6; D gene ambiguous. CDR3 protein: CASSFSSDSPLHF. CDR3 in DNA: TGTGCCAGCAGCTTCTCCTCGGATTCACCCCTCCACTTT.